These 32 T cell receptor beta chains were sequenced from one sample in a study of T cell responses to AZD1222 COVID-19 vaccine. Assay used: immunoSEQ multiplex PCR; TCRdb lists only in-frame clones, some missing. Here the sample spans tens of thousands of clones, about 92% being singletons. This specimen was peripheral blood, taken on day 0 of AZD1222 vaccination. These receptors all stem from an adult in good health.

The chain employs TRBV5-1 and TRBJ2-3; TRBD1 might be the D (5 bases). Germline V gene data show CDR1 as SGHRS and CDR2 as YFSETQ. CDR3 length: 15 amino acids. Trimming cost V 3 bases and J 1 base, with 12 bases left between them. Here the CDR3 reads CASSSRLGGTDTQYF. CDR3 nucleotide sequence: TGCGCCAGCAGCTCCCGATTAGGGGGCACAGATACGCAGTATTTT.

This chain links TRBV5-4 with TRBJ1-5, with no clear D. This CDR3 spans 13 amino acids. Germline CDR1 is SGHNT and CDR2 is YYREEE (reference sequence). Trimming removed 0 bases from V and 4 bases from J, with 5 bases in between. This chain's CDR3 is CASSLDRNQPQHF. The CDR3 bases are TGTGCCAGCAGCTTGGACAGAAATCAGCCCCAGCATTTT. Together with reference TRBV5-4 and TRBJ1-5, the CDR3 gives the full variable domain: ETGVTQSPTHLIKTRGQQVTLRCSSQSGHNTVSWYQQALGQGPQFIFQYYREEENGRGNFPPRFSGLQFPNYSSELNVNALELDDSALYLCASSLDRNQPQHFGDGTRLSIL.

The chain joins TRBV2 to TRBJ2-7, with D possibly matching TRBD2 (5 bases). Germline V gene data show CDR1 as SNHLY and CDR2 as FYNNEI. There are 12 residues in the CDR3. Trimming removed 7 bases at V and 2 bases at J, with 9 bases between. The CDR3 loop is CASMERTYEQYF. In DNA, the CDR3 is TGTGCCAGCATGGAGCGGACCTACGAGCAGTACTTC.

V is TRBV21-1 and J is TRBJ2-3. TRBV21-1 is given as a pseudogene. The CDR3 covers 13 residues. The CDR3 loop reads CASREGSTDTQYF. CDR3 coding DNA: TGTGCCAGCAGGGAAGGAAGCACAGATACGCAGTATTTT.

J is TRBJ1-3 and V is TRBV7-9; perhaps TRBD1 as D (6 bases). Germline assignment: CDR1 SEHNR and CDR2 FQNEAQ (reference sequence). The CDR3 loop spans 15 amino acids. V was cut by 4 bases and J by 0 bases, with 10 bases left in between. CDR3 in DNA: TGTGCCAGCAGCTCCGGACAGAGCTCTGGAAACACCATATATTTT. This codes for CASSSGQSSGNTIYF.

This clone was observed a single time. This chain uses TRBV18 with TRBJ2-1; 7 nucleotides line up with TRBD2. The CDR3 runs 14 residues. Germline V lookup: CDR1 KGHSH, CDR2 LQKENI. V lost 4 bases and J lost 8; bases outside the gene matches: 8. CDR3 amino acids: CASSRDTSDHEQFF. The CDR3 DNA sequence: TGTGCCAGCTCACGGGATACTAGCGACCATGAGCAGTTCTTC.

This chain joins TRBV27 and TRBJ2-1; D is unresolved. CDR3 length equals 16 residues. V lost 5 bases and J lost 4, with 18 bases in between. Germline-derived CDR1 and CDR2 are MNHEY and SMNVEV (reference sequence). The CDR3 nucleotides are TGTGCCAGCAGTAAGGACGTTGGGCGGAATTACAATGAGCAGTTCTTC. Its translation: CASSKDVGRNYNEQFF.

This clone turned up a few times. CDR3 residues: CASSLIGFGTGGLSYTF. CDR3 coding DNA: TGTGCCAGCAGTTTAATTGGGTTCGGGACAGGGGGCTTGAGTTACACCTTC. The rearrangement joins TRBV27 to TRBJ1-2, with 12 positions matching TRBD1. Looked up from germline, CDR1 is MNHEY and CDR2 is SMNVEV (reference sequence). The length of the CDR3 is 17 residues. V dropped 2 bases and J dropped 11; count of bases not matched to a gene: 15.

The chain joins TRBV4-3 to TRBJ2-3, with 9 bases fitting TRBD2. J gave up 0 bases and V 2 bases, and 6 bases lay outside the gene matches. The CDR3 length is 17 residues. The germline V gene encodes CDR1 LGHNA and CDR2 YSLEER. The CDR3 DNA is TGCGCCAGCAGCCAACACTGGCGGGAGGGTAGCACAGATACGCAGTATTTT. Its translation is CASSQHWREGSTDTQYF.

This chain joins TRBV29-1 and TRBJ1-1; 8 bases are shared with TRBD1. With V trimmed by 7 bases and J by 1 base, 5 bases remained unmatched. Germline V gene data show CDR1 as SQVTM and CDR2 as ANQGSEA. The CDR3 runs 13 residues. The chain's CDR3 is CSGQGSQNTEAFF. The CDR3 DNA sequence: TGCAGCGGACAGGGGTCCCAGAACACTGAAGCTTTCTTT.

This clone was counted between two and nine times. The genes are TRBV19 and TRBJ2-7; 13 bases match TRBD2. The V gene's germline CDR1 is LNHDA and CDR2 SQIVND (reference sequence). After removal of 4 bases from V and 3 bases from J, the junction contained 0 bases not matched to a gene. The CDR3 covers 14 residues. The CDR3 sequence is CASSRTSGSYEQYF. The CDR3 nucleotides read TGTGCCAGTAGTAGGACTAGCGGGAGCTACGAGCAGTACTTC.

V usage is TRBV2 and J usage is TRBJ2-2; D not resolved. The CDR3 is 12 residues long. The germline V and J ends were trimmed by 6 bases and 7 bases, with 9 bases remaining between them. The germline CDR1 and CDR2 sequences are SNHLY and FYNNEI. The CDR3 nucleotides read TGTGCCAGCAGGCCCACGAGCGGGGAGCTGTTTTTT. Encoded protein: CASRPTSGELFF.

The sample holds one count of this clone. The chain has TRBV6-2 or TRBV6-3 and TRBJ2-7, with TRBD2 identical over 12 bases. The junction had 16 bases not matched to a gene; V was cut back by 3 bases and J by 4 bases. The CDR3 contains 19 residues. Germline CDR1 and CDR2: MNHEY and SVGEGT. The CDR3 nucleotides read TGTGCCAGCAGTTATTCTGCTGCTAGCGGGAGGGTGCCCGGTTACGAGCAGTACTTC. Translated, it gives CASSYSAASGRVPGYEQYF.

V gene TRBV2 combines with J gene TRBJ1-4; tentatively, D is TRBD1 (5 bases). Germline loops: CDR1 SNHLY, CDR2 FYNNEI. The ends were cut back, 2 bases at V and 4 bases at J, with 8 bases in the middle. The CDR3 covers 14 residues. For the CDR3, the DNA is TGTGCCAGCAGTGAATGGGGACGTAATGAAAAACTGTTTTTT. Its translation: CASSEWGRNEKLFF.

The V and J genes are TRBV6-5 and TRBJ2-2; D remains unclear. CDR3 length: 12 residues. The germline V gene has CDR1 MNHEY and CDR2 SVGAGI. V lost 2 bases and J 4 bases, leaving 2 bases between the germline ends. As DNA, the CDR3 is TGTGCCAGCAGTTACGTCACCGGGGAGCTGTTTTTT. It codes for CASSYVTGELFF.

CDR3 nucleotide sequence: TGTGCCAGCAGAGGGGACAATCAGCCCCAGCATTTT. Translation gives CASRGDNQPQHF. V usage is TRBV2 and J usage is TRBJ1-5, with D perhaps TRBD1 (5 bases). CDR3 length: 12 residues. Trimming removed 6 bases at V and 3 bases at J, with 6 bases between. The germline V gene has CDR1 SNHLY and CDR2 FYNNEI. Filled out from reference TRBV2 and TRBJ1-5, the complete variable domain reads EPEVTQTPSHQVTQMGQEVILRCVPISNHLYFYWYRQILGQKVEFLVSFYNNEISEKSEIFDDQFSVERPDGSNFTLKIRSTKLEDSAMYFCASRGDNQPQHFGDGTRLSIL.

V gene TRBV5-4 combines with J gene TRBJ2-1; 7 positions match TRBD2. CDR3 size: 16 residues. V was pared by 5 bases and J by 0 bases, with 8 bases of the junction left unmatched. Germline V gene lookup returns CDR1 SGHNT and CDR2 YYREEE (reference sequence). This CDR3 reads CASRFAGGSSYNEQFF. In DNA, the CDR3 is TGTGCCAGCAGGTTCGCTGGCGGGAGCTCCTACAATGAGCAGTTCTTC.

The rearrangement links TRBV6-5 to TRBJ1-1; TRBD1 matches 7 bases. This CDR3 is 14 amino acids long. V gave up 7 bases and J gave up 1 base; unmatched junction bases: 6. Germline V gene sequence: CDR1 MNHEY, CDR2 SVGAGI. The DNA of the CDR3 is TGTGCCAGCACCGGAGGACAGGAGAACACTGAAGCTTTCTTT. Amino acids: CASTGGQENTEAFF.

This chain uses TRBV28 with TRBJ2-5; no clear D gene. V was trimmed by 2 bases and J by 5 bases, leaving 15 bases between them. CDR1 MDHEN and CDR2 SYDVKM come from the germline V gene. The CDR3 is made up of 15 amino acids. The CDR3 DNA reads TGTGCCAGCAGTTTAATTTTCCCATTGGGGGAGACCCAGTACTTC. Translated: CASSLIFPLGETQYF.

V and J are TRBV5-1 and TRBJ1-4, with a tentative D call TRBD1 (5 bases). Trimming took 4 bases from V and 8 from J, leaving 21 bases between them. The length of the CDR3 is 16 residues. Germline CDR1 SGHRS, CDR2 YFSETQ. CDR3 sequence: CASSTSPGGDGEKLFF. The DNA of the CDR3 is TGCGCCAGCAGCACCTCCCCGGGGGGGGATGGGGAAAAACTGTTTTTT.

This sequence joins TRBV5-1 and TRBJ2-1; 7 nucleotides align to TRBD2. Germline V gene data show CDR1 as SGHRS and CDR2 as YFSETQ. The CDR3 spans 15 residues. J lost 0 bases, V lost 1 base, and 1 base had no gene match. The CDR3 bases are TGCGCCAGCAGCTTGAGCGGGAACTCCTACAATGAGCAGTTCTTC. This codes for CASSLSGNSYNEQFF.

This clone was picked up a small number of times. The sample holds other DNA sequences that translate to the same CDR3. The chain is built from TRBV9 and TRBJ2-7; D unclear. Germline CDR1 and CDR2: SGDLS and YYNGEE. With 4 bases removed from V and 0 bases from J, the gap between germline ends came to 8 bases. This CDR3 has 13 amino acids. CDR3 in amino acids: CASSPQNSYEQYF. For the CDR3, the DNA is TGTGCCAGCAGCCCCCAGAACTCCTACGAGCAGTACTTC. Combining the CDR3 with reference TRBV9 and TRBJ2-7 gives the whole variable domain DSGVTQTPKHLITATGQRVTLRCSPRSGDLSVYWYQQSLDQGLQFLIQYYNGEERAKGNILERFSAQQFPDLHSELNLSSLELGDSALYFCASSPQNSYEQYFGPGTRLTVT.

The chain joins TRBV28 to TRBJ2-7; D is unresolved. V lost 7 bases, J lost 0 bases, and 7 bases lay in between. This CDR3 is 12 amino acids long. From germline, CDR1 is MDHEN and CDR2 SYDVKM. CDR3 in DNA: TGTGCCAGCAATGACCACTCCTACGAGCAGTACTTC. Protein: CASNDHSYEQYF.

The rearrangement joins TRBV5-4 to TRBJ2-3, with D maybe TRBD1 (5 bases). CDR3 length: 15 amino acids. Germline CDR1 and CDR2: SGHNT and YYREEE (reference sequence). Deletions cut 4 bases from V and 2 bases from J, with 14 bases between. CDR3 sequence (DNA): TGTGCCAGCAGCCACTCCCAGGGAATCACAGATACGCAGTATTTT. Translating it yields CASSHSQGITDTQYF.

The chain joins TRBV2 to TRBJ1-5; 7 bases fit TRBD1. Per germline, CDR1 SNHLY and CDR2 FYNNEI. This CDR3 region has 14 residues. With V trimmed by 9 bases and J by 3 bases, 8 bases remained unmatched. The CDR3 DNA reads TGTGCCAGTCAGGGGGGAGGGACCAATCAGCCCCAGCATTTT. Encoded protein: CASQGGGTNQPQHF.

The chain has TRBV7-3 and TRBJ2-1, with a weak D call TRBD1 (5 bases). CDR1 and CDR2 (germline): SGHTA, FQGTGA. The V end was cut by 2 bases, the J end by 4 bases, with 12 bases between. This CDR3 has 15 amino acids. DNA for the CDR3: TGTGCCAGCAGCTTAGTGCAGGGTTCATACAATGAGCAGTTCTTC. It is translated as CASSLVQGSYNEQFF.

The J gene is TRBJ1-5, the V gene TRBV7-6; D gene unclear. CDR1 is SGHVS, CDR2 FNYEAQ, per germline. The CDR3 is 14 residues long. With 2 bases removed from V and 2 bases from J, the gap between germline ends came to 7 bases. CDR3 loop: CASSLQEGNQPQHF. The CDR3 region has the DNA TGTGCCAGCAGCTTACAGGAGGGCAATCAGCCCCAGCATTTT.

V and J are TRBV10-3 and TRBJ2-5; D is unclear. The CDR3 runs 15 residues. Trimming cost V 10 bases and J 4 bases, with 22 bases left between them. CDR1 is ENHRY, CDR2 SYGVKD, per germline. In DNA, the CDR3 is TGTGCCACGAAGTCTCCCGGGCAGATAGGAGAGACCCAGTACTTC. This sequence encodes CATKSPGQIGETQYF.

The table lists this clone with a count of one. The CDR3 loop reads CAISESGTGPVGEQYF. The DNA for the CDR3 is TGTGCCATCAGTGAGTCGGGGACAGGTCCCGTGGGCGAGCAGTACTTC. The rearrangement uses TRBV10-3 and TRBJ2-7; 8 bases align to TRBD1. The germline gives CDR1 ENHRY, CDR2 SYGVKD. This CDR3 is 16 amino acids long. V trimming: 0 bases; J trimming: 6 bases; junction bases outside the gene matches: 10.

This chain joins TRBV20-1 and TRBJ1-5; the D is unclear. Germline V gene sequence: CDR1 DFQATT, CDR2 SNEGSKA (reference sequence). The CDR3 contains 17 residues. V lost 3 bases, J lost 5 bases, and 23 bases lay in between. The CDR3 DNA reads as TGCAGTGCTAGTGCCCGTCCCACCTGGGCAGAGGATCAGCCCCAGCATTTT. Protein: CSASARPTWAEDQPQHF.

The V gene is TRBV5-1, the J gene TRBJ1-4; the D gene is possibly TRBD1 (5 bases). Germline CDR1 is SGHRS and CDR2 is YFSETQ. V gave up 5 bases and J gave up 5 bases, with 7 bases separating them. This CDR3 comprises 12 residues. This CDR3 is CASRAGNEKLFF. CDR3 bases: TGCGCCAGCAGAGCAGGGAATGAAAAACTGTTTTTT.

This rearrangement joins TRBV4-1 to TRBJ1-5, with D maybe TRBD1 (6 bases). V was trimmed by 1 base and J by 1 base, leaving 17 bases between them. Germline values: CDR1 MGHRA, CDR2 YSYEKL. This CDR3 has 18 amino acids. The CDR3 region is CASSQVGGAGASNQPQHF. Written as DNA, the CDR3 is TGCGCCAGCAGCCAAGTCGGAGGGGCAGGGGCGAGCAATCAGCCCCAGCATTTT.